These 17 T cell receptor beta chains came from one sample sequenced in a study of tumor-infiltrating lymphocytes in primary liver carcinoma. Unsorted whole blood served as the source of blood RNA, and germline DNA was extracted as well. Making TCR beta cDNA involved roughly 0.55 ug total RNA and a constant-region primer. TCR beta libraries came from three nested multiplex PCR rounds using slightly modified ARM-PCR. The opening two PCR rounds, about 11 cycles each, paired TRBV1-TRBV30 forward primers with a C-beta reverse primer. TCRdb ran MiXCR on the multiplex PCR reads and lists one entry per CDR3 protein. The data show around 330,000 distinct CDR3 sequences, approximately 60% seen once. Sequenced material: peripheral blood. Receptor source: a middle-aged man with primary liver carcinoma and hepatitis B virus infection.

This clonotype was found many times. The CDR3: CAISETGQGETQYF. The CDR3 DNA reads as TGTGCCATCAGTGAGACAGGGCAGGGAGAGACCCAGTACTTC. The chain has TRBV10-3 and TRBJ2-5; the D gene is possibly TRBD1 (6 bases). Germline loops: CDR1 ENHRY, CDR2 SYGVKD. V lost 2 bases to trimming and J lost 4 bases, with 11 bases between them. The CDR3 runs to 14 residues.

Comment on this clonotype: A much larger clone differs from this one at a single base, so this may be a read error. The V call is TRBV5-4, the J call TRBJ1-2; 8 bases line up with TRBD1. There are 14 residues in the CDR3. CDR1 and CDR2 (germline): SGHNT, YYREEE (reference sequence). CDR3 sequence (DNA): TGTACCAGCAGCCCGAGGACAGGGCCGCGTGACTACACCTTC. Its translation is CTSSPRTGPRDYTF. Full variable domain (rest looked up from reference TRBV5-4 and TRBJ1-2): ETGVTQSPTHLIKTRGQQVTLRCSSQSGHNTVSWYQQALGQGPQFIFQYYREEENGRGNFPPRFSGLQFPNYSSELNVNALELDDSALYLCTSSPRTGPRDYTFGSGTRLTVV.

On this clonotype: One end of the junction does not line up with germline, which may come from a read error. This sequence joins TRBV11-2 and TRBJ1-1, with D hard to call. This CDR3 comprises 13 residues. Germline CDR1 is SGHAT and CDR2 is FQNNGV. CDR3 in amino acids: CASNLNLNTEAFF. The CDR3 DNA reads as TGTGCCAGCAACTTAAACTTGAATACTGAAGCTTTCTTT.

This clonotype has at least ten counts. The CDR3: CASSQDSTSGTYEQYF. In DNA, the CDR3 is TGCGCCAGCAGCCAAGATAGTACTAGCGGCACCTACGAGCAGTACTTC. This chain connects TRBV4-1 to TRBJ2-7, with TRBD2 identical over 8 bases. The germline V gene encodes CDR1 MGHRA and CDR2 YSYEKL. J was trimmed by 2 bases and V by 0 bases; bases with no gene match: 6. The CDR3 is made up of 16 amino acids.

Comment on this clonotype: It may be a read error: a sequence one base away is much more abundant. The V call is TRBV12-3 or TRBV12-4, the J call TRBJ1-3, with D unresolved. CDR3 length equals 13 residues. The CDR3: CASSVIAGKTIYF. CDR3 sequence (DNA): TGTGCCAGCAGTGTAATTGCTGGAAAAACCATATATTTT.

To note about this clonotype: The CDR3 does not end in the conserved phenylalanine or tryptophan, so this is likely a read error. The genes are TRBV2 and TRBJ2-1; 9 nucleotides match TRBD2. Germline CDR1 SNHLY, CDR2 FYNNEI. After removal of 7 bases from V and 2 bases from J, the junction contained 6 bases not matched to a gene. This CDR3 region has 15 residues. The CDR3 sequence: CASNIAGDAYNEQFS. The CDR3 DNA sequence: TGTGCCAGCAACATAGCGGGAGATGCCTACAATGAGCAGTTCTCC.

V and J are TRBV19 and TRBJ2-4, with D maybe TRBD1 (6 bases). The V and J ends lost 3 bases and 7 bases respectively, with 16 bases between them. The germline V gene encodes CDR1 LNHDA and CDR2 SQIVND (reference sequence). The CDR3 loop spans 15 amino acids. In DNA, the CDR3 is TGTGCCAGTAGTATCCCCCGACAGGACAAGAACATTCAGTACTTC. It is translated as CASSIPRQDKNIQYF.

Of note for this clonotype: The junction departs from the called germline gene at one end, perhaps through a read error. The chain uses TRBV5-1 and TRBJ1-3; no clear D gene. Germline assignment: CDR1 SGHRS and CDR2 YFSETQ. The CDR3 spans 15 residues. The CDR3 DNA reads as TGCGCCAGGAGCTTGGATAGTGGGCAAGGAAACACCATATATTTT. Protein sequence: CARSLDSGQGNTIYF.

Regarding this clonotype: This clone may be a read error of a much larger clone one base away. The chain employs TRBV5-4 and TRBJ1-2, with TRBD1 as a possible D gene (5 bases). Germline V lookup: CDR1 SGHNT, CDR2 YYREEE (reference sequence). There are 15 residues in the CDR3. CDR3 loop: CASSPKEAGGYDYTF. In DNA form, the CDR3 reads TGTGCCAGCAGCCCCAAAGAGGCGGGGGGATATGACTACACCTTC.

Points on this clonotype: Being one base from a much bigger clone, this may be a read error. V is TRBV12-3 or TRBV12-4 and J is TRBJ2-7, with 7 bases lining up with TRBD2. The CDR3 has 14 amino acids. The CDR3 is CASSPSGNSCEQYF. The CDR3 coding sequence is TGTGCCAGCAGTCCGAGCGGGAACTCCTGCGAGCAGTACTTC.

This clonotype was seen just once. A clone one base away is much larger, so this may be a read error. The chain has TRBV7-8 and TRBJ2-4, with D unclear. Germline lookup yields CDR1 SGHVS and CDR2 FQNEAQ. The CDR3 covers 15 residues. The CDR3: CASSLDVNRKTIQYF. For the CDR3, the DNA is TGTGCCAGCAGCTTAGACGTTAACAGAAAAACCATTCAGTACTTC.

This clonotype was seen a handful of times. The chain employs TRBV5-4 and TRBJ1-4; 7 bases map to TRBD1. CDR1 is SGHNT, CDR2 YYREEE, per germline (reference sequence). Trimming cost V 2 bases and J 1 base; bases outside gene matches: 2. This CDR3 contains 15 residues. The CDR3 nucleotides read TGTGCCAGCAGCTTTGACAGGGAAACTAATGAAAAACTGTTTTTT. Its protein is CASSFDRETNEKLFF. Looking up the rest from reference TRBV5-4 and TRBJ1-4 gives the full variable domain: ETGVTQSPTHLIKTRGQQVTLRCSSQSGHNTVSWYQQALGQGPQFIFQYYREEENGRGNFPPRFSGLQFPNYSSELNVNALELDDSALYLCASSFDRETNEKLFFGSGTQLSVL.

This clonotype has at least ten counts. The rearrangement links TRBV29-1 to TRBJ1-2; tentatively, D is TRBD1 (6 bases). This CDR3 is built from 14 residues. Germline assignment: CDR1 SQVTM and CDR2 ANQGSEA. With 3 bases removed from V and 3 bases from J, the gap between germline ends came to 14 bases. CDR3 bases: TGCAGCGTTGACGGCAGGGGAGGCGACTATGGCTACACCTTC. Amino acid sequence: CSVDGRGGDYGYTF.

This rearrangement joins TRBV14 to TRBJ2-1; TRBD2 matches 9 bases. The CDR3 consists of 17 residues. Trimming removed 8 bases from V and 0 bases from J; junction bases left unmatched: 11. The germline V gene has CDR1 SGHDN and CDR2 FVKESK. The chain's CDR3 is CASGRRLAASSYNEQFF. The CDR3 DNA is TGTGCCAGCGGCCGTCGACTAGCGGCCAGCTCCTACAATGAGCAGTTCTTC.

This clonotype appeared a few times. The junction shows a germline mismatch at one end, possibly a read error. This chain uses TRBV12-3 or TRBV12-4 with TRBJ2-1; 7 bases line up with TRBD2. The CDR3 sequence is 14 residues long. CDR3 nucleotide sequence: TGTGCCTGCAGTTCTGCGGGAGAGTCTGATGAGCAGTTCTTC. Residues: CACSSAGESDEQFF.

Remarks on this clonotype: One end of the junction varies from germline; a read error may be responsible. This chain connects TRBV11-2 to TRBJ2-5; D gene uncertain. The CDR3 sequence is 15 residues long. From germline, CDR1 is SGHAT and CDR2 FQNNGV. The CDR3 nucleotides read TGTGCCAGCAGCTTAGCGTCTGAGCCTCAAGTGACCCAGTACTTC. Protein: CASSLASEPQVTQYF.

Regarding this clonotype: Given a much more abundant clone one base away, this may be a read error. The genes are TRBV4-2 and TRBJ1-2; maybe TRBD1 (6 bases). CDR3 size: 15 residues. Germline values: CDR1 LGHNA, CDR2 YNFKEQ. CDR3 DNA: TGTGCCAACAGCCAAGATGGAGGGGGAAAGAATGGCTACACCTTC. Translating it yields CANSQDGGGKNGYTF.